Here is one T cell receptor beta chain with its context. Measured with immunoSEQ multiplex PCR; TCRdb has only the in-frame clones, and not every one. The data contain roughly 90,000 clones, roughly 82% of them singletons. The data were obtained in a study of control samples from healthy donors and cancer patients. This CDR3 is 23 amino acids long. Sequencing was done on a sample of blood. The chain is built from TRBV7-5 and TRBJ1-2; the table's TRBD1 call for D was not verified on the DNA. TRBV7-5 is a listed pseudogene. The sequence was collected from a woman aged 55 to 70 in good health. The CDR3 sequence: CARSLVNSLVLFGTGFPFYGYTF. Here the CDR3 DNA reads TGTGCCAGAAGCTTAGTTAATTCTTTGGTTCTCTTCGGGACAGGCTTTCCTTTCTATGGCTACACCTTC.